This T cell receptor (beta chain) originates from a study of Ad26.COV2.S vaccination and SARS-CoV-2 variants. The overall study: In the COV1001 trial, the donor was in the Ad26.COV2.S arm.

The method was immunoSEQ multiplex PCR; TCRdb's version includes in-frame clones alone and lacks a portion of them. This table has 350,000 to 450,000 clones, approximately 91% appearing once. V was pared by 3 bases and J by 8 bases, with 10 bases of the junction left unmatched. The CDR3 is 15 amino acids. Per germline, CDR1 GTSNPN and CDR2 SVGIG (reference sequence). Treatment described: over 15 received Ad26.COV2.S at low or high dose, single or two shots; 5 received placebo; per-sample allocation not given. Day 63 after the first injection of vaccine or placebo was the sampling time. This sequence originates from a person aged 18-60 years who received the Ad26.COV2.S COVID-19 vaccine or a placebo. The sample in question was peripheral blood, obtained in a trial of Ad26.COV2.S vaccine versus placebo. The chain links TRBV30 to TRBJ1-1; the match to TRBD1 covers 12 bases. The CDR3 DNA reads as TGTGCCTGGAGCCGGGGGACAGGGGGCGCGAGGGAAGCTTTCTTT. Protein product: CAWSRGTGGAREAFF.